This TCR beta chain was observed in a study of T-cell reconstitution after alpha-beta-depleted transplantation in children. Unique molecular identifiers were incorporated into the prepared TCRbeta library. MiXCR was run by TCRdb on the PCR reads, yielding one entry per CDR3 protein. The table has 500,000 or so distinct CDR3 sequences, approximately 30% seen once. V was shortened by 3 bases and J by 4 bases, with 16 bases between the two germline ends. Germline V gene data show CDR1 as MDHEN and CDR2 as SYDVKM. The CDR3 covers 15 residues. The sequence came from a human donor who donated a stem cell graft to a child with aplastic anemia. The chain joins TRBV28 to TRBJ2-7, with D perhaps TRBD2 (6 bases). The sample in question was PBMCs from the stem cell graft donor, obtained from the stem cell graft. The CDR3 sequence: CASSFAGFGAYEQYF. As DNA, the CDR3 is TGTGCCAGCAGTTTTGCGGGGTTTGGGGCATACGAGCAGTACTTC.